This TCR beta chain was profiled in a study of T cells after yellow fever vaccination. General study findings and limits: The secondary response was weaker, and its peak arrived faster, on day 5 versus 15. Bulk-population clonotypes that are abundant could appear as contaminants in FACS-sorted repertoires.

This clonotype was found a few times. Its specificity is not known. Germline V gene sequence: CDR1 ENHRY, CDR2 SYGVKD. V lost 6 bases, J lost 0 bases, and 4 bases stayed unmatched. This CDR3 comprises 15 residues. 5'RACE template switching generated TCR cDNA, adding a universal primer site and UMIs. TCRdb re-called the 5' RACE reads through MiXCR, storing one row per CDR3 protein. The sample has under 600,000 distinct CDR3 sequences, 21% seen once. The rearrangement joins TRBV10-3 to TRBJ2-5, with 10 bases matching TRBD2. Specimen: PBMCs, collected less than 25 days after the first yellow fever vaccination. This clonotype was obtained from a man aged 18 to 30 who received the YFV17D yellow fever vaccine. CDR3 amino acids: CAIRVAGGDQETQYF. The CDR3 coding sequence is TGTGCCATCAGAGTAGCGGGGGGAGACCAAGAGACCCAGTACTTC.